The text below deals with one T cell receptor beta chain. What antigen it recognizes has not been identified. Nothing much larger sits one base from this clone, and base qualities are not available. These data are taken from a study of blood T cell repertoires in COVID-19 (dated by TCRdb to about 2020). Background on the whole study: Samples from collaborators originated in the United States, Italy and Spain and spanned both the acute and convalescent phases of COVID-19. The material from the prospective study consisted of cDNA or gDNA derived from T cells, B-cell-depleted T cells, or PBMCs. Deeply sampled blood TCRbeta repertoires from subjects exposed to, actively infected with, or recovered from COVID-19 were included in the dataset. The repertoires were released in a freely available public database meant as a resource for research on the immune response to SARS-CoV-2. Samples came from the ongoing ImmuneRACE study (first 160 participants) plus 1,254 subjects from 6 global collaborators. Nearly every sample came with metadata listing a de-identified subject ID, COVID-19 status, age in years and sex. Where HLA class I and class II types were available, the types were taken from metadata supplied by the sample provider, not from assay-based typing.

Overall study results and their limits: Clinical and demographic metadata were provided uncurated, with the amount varying by source and participant.

Each collaborating institution followed its own protocols to collect whole blood in K2EDTA tubes. For TCRbeta analysis, collaborators shipped samples in one of three forms: frozen whole blood, isolated PBMCs, or DNA extracted from either of those sample types. The immunoSEQ Assay, a bias-controlled multiplex PCR, was used to amplify TCRbeta CDR3 regions from genomic DNA. The published analysis was carried out like this. Nucleated cell counts per sample were estimated from amplification of reference gene primers within the assay. To quantify the absolute abundance of each unique TCRbeta CDR3 rearrangement, sequence reads were collapsed and filtered. For each sample, productive Simpson clonality was calculated as the square root of Simpson's diversity index across productive rearrangements. TCRdb retrieved this table from immuneACCESS and kept in-frame rearrangements only. Not all clones are present; in checked studies, unresolved V genes account for under half, and no reason is known for the remainder. V and J calls and clone size follow that table, whereas D and trimming were derived from the DNA. This sample lists over 120,000 clones; 70% to 80% were detected once. About 8.4% of the sample belongs to the ten largest clones.

Trimming leaves V shorter by 7 bases and J shorter by 6 bases, with the junction holding 12 bases beyond the gene matches. The germline V gene sets CDR1 to MDHEN and CDR2 to SYDVKM. The CDR3 contains 14 residues, cysteine and phenylalanine counted. Of the read, only the CDR3 DNA is kept; its 42 bases are in frame from base 1. This sequence uses TRBV28 and TRBJ2-7, and TRBD1 matches 7 of the central bases. This TCR derives from a woman aged 45-59 years with active or convalescent COVID-19. Sequenced sample: peripheral blood. The nucleotide sequence is given as TGTGCCAGCACCCAGCCGGACAGGTTCGGCGAGCAGTACTTC. It translates as CASTQPDRFGEQYF.